The source of this T cell receptor beta chain is a study of T cell responses to AZD1222 COVID-19 vaccine. The V gene's germline CDR1 is SGHRS and CDR2 YFSETQ. V lost 0 bases to trimming and J lost 8 bases; unmatched junction nucleotides: 4. The CDR3 contains 15 residues. Data came from immunoSEQ multiplex PCR; TCRdb stores just in-frame clones and leaves some out. The sample yields around 100,000 clones, more than 70% seen once. With respect to this clone: No antigen is known for it.

Study-level results: Epitopes outside B.1.351 and B.1.1.7 mutated regions reportedly drew nearly half of spike TCRs.

This clonotype originated in an adult in good health. The chain has TRBV5-1 and TRBJ2-1, with 11 positions matching TRBD2. Sequencing was performed on peripheral blood, taken on day 0 of MenACWY control vaccination. In nucleotides, the CDR3 is TGCGCCAGCAGCTTGGTACCGACTAGCGGGGATGAGCAGTTCTTC. This translates into CASSLVPTSGDEQFF.